The 6 T cell receptor beta chains below were found in one sample sequenced in a study of brain metastases from non-small cell lung cancer. The assay was immunoSEQ multiplex PCR, and TCRdb's table has in-frame clones only and misses some. Of about 6,000 clones in the sample, roughly 85% were seen once. Sequenced material: primary lung tumor tissue. The source is a donor aged 40 or older with non-small cell lung cancer.

In its sample, this clone was seen a few times. The rearrangement links TRBV10-3 to TRBJ1-5; perhaps TRBD1 as D (5 bases). V was trimmed by 0 bases and J by 7 bases, leaving 13 bases between them. CDR3 length: 15 amino acids. The germline CDR1 and CDR2 sequences are ENHRY and SYGVKD. The CDR3 loop reads CAISESQGGGQPQHF. CDR3 nucleotide sequence: TGTGCCATCAGTGAGTCCCAGGGAGGAGGCCAGCCCCAGCATTTT.

The chain is built from TRBV15 and TRBJ1-4; 7 bases map to TRBD1. The V segment lost 3 bases and the J segment 6 bases; nucleotides outside the gene matches: 10. The germline V gene has CDR1 LNHNV and CDR2 YYDKDF (reference sequence). CDR3 length: 16 amino acids. CDR3 in amino acids: CATSRQIRDSHEKLFF. The CDR3, as DNA: TGTGCCACCAGCAGGCAAATCCGGGACAGTCATGAAAAACTGTTTTTT.

The chain couples TRBV3-1 (or the pseudogene TRBV3-2) to TRBJ2-5, with D tentatively TRBD1 (6 bases). The CDR3 has 15 residues. The ends were cut back, 4 bases at V and 5 bases at J, with 17 bases in the middle. Germline loops: CDR1 LGHDT, CDR2 YNNKEL (reference sequence). In DNA form, the CDR3 reads TGTGCCAGCAGCCTCCGCAGGGGCTTAGGGGAGACCCAGTACTTC. Protein product: CASSLRRGLGETQYF.

V usage is TRBV7-2 and J usage is TRBJ1-3; 11 nucleotides line up with TRBD1. With 4 bases clipped from V and 3 bases from J, the junction kept 2 bases outside the gene matches. Germline assignment: CDR1 SGHTA and CDR2 FQGNSA. The length of the CDR3 is 15 residues. The CDR3 sequence is CASSSGQGVGNTIYF. The CDR3 nucleotides are TGTGCCAGCAGCTCGGGACAGGGGGTTGGAAACACCATATATTTT.

The CDR3 DNA reads TGTGCCAGCAGCACAACAGCAGGGGCCGCTTTCTTT. It yields the protein CASSTTAGAAFF. The chain carries TRBV21-1 and TRBJ1-1; the table's D call, TRBD1, was not checked against the DNA. TRBV21-1 is an annotated pseudogene. This CDR3 spans 12 amino acids.

The chain has TRBV29-1 and TRBJ2-2; 8 bases are shared with TRBD1. The junction had 7 bases not matched to a gene; V was cut back by 7 bases and J by 6 bases. The germline V gene has CDR1 SQVTM and CDR2 ANQGSEA. CDR3 length equals 13 residues. The DNA for the CDR3 is TGCAGCGGAGGACAGGGTTACGCCGGGGAGCTGTTTTTT. Protein: CSGGQGYAGELFF.